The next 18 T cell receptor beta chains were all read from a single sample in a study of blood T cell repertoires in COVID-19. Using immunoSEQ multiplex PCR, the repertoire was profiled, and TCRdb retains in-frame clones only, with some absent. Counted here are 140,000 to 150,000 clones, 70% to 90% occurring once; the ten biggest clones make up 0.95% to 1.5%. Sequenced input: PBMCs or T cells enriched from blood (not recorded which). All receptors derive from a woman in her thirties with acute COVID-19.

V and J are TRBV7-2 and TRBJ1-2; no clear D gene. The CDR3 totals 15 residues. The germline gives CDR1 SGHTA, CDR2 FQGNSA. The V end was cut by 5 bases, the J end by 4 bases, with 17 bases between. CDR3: CASSPSRAEGYGYTF. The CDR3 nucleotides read TGTGCCAGCAGCCCGAGTAGGGCAGAGGGCTATGGCTACACCTTC.

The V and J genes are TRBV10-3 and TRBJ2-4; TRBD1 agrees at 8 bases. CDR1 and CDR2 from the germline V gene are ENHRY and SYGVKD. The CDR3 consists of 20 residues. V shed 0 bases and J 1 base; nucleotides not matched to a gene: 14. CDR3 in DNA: TGTGCCATCAGTGAGTCAACGGTATCAGGGGGCTCTTCCGCCAAAAACATTCAGTACTTC. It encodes CAISESTVSGGSSAKNIQYF.

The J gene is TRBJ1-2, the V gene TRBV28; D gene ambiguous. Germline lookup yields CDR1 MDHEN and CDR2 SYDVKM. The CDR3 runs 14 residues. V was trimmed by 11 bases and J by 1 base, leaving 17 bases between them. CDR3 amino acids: CALGRLGDNYGYTF. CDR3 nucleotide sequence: TGTGCCCTGGGTAGACTGGGTGATAACTATGGCTACACCTTC.

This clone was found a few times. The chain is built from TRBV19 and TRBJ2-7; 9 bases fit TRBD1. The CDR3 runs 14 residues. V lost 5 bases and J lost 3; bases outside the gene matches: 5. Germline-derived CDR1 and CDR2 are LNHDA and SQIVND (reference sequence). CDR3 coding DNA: TGTGCCAGTAGTTTGACAGGGGGGGGCTACGAGCAGTACTTC. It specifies CASSLTGGGYEQYF.

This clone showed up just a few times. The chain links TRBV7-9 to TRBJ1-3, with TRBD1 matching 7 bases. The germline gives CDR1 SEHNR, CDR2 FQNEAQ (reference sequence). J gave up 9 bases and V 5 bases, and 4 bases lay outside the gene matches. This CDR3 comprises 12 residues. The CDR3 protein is CASSPQGVTIYF. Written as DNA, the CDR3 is TGTGCCAGCAGCCCTCAGGGGGTCACCATATATTTT. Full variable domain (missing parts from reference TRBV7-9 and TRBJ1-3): DTGVSQNPRHKITKRGQNVTFRCDPISEHNRLYWYRQTLGQGPEFLTYFQNEAQLEKSRLLSDRFSAERPKGSFSTLEIQRTEQGDSAMYLCASSPQGVTIYFGEGSWLTVV.

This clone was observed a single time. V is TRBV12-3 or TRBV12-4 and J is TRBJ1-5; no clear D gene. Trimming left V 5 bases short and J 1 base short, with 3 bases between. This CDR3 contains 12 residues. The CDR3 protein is CASSPSNQPQHF. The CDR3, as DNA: TGTGCCAGCAGTCCGAGCAATCAGCCCCAGCATTTT.

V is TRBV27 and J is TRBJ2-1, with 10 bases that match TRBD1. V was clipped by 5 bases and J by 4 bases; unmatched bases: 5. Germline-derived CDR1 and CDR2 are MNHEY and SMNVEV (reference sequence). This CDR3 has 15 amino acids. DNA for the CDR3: TGTGCCAGCAGTGACAGACAGGGGGCATACAATGAGCAGTTCTTC. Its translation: CASSDRQGAYNEQFF.

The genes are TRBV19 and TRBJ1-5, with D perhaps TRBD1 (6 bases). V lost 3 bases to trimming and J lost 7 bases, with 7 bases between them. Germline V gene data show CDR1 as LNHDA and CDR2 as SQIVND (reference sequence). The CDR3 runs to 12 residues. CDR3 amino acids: CASSIRGQPQHF. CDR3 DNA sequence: TGTGCCAGTAGTATTAGGGGGCAGCCCCAGCATTTT.

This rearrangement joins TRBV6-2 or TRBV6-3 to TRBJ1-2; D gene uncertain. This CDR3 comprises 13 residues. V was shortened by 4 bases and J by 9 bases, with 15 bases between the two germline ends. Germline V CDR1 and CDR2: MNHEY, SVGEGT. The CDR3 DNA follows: TGTGCCAGCAGTTTATATAAAGGGAGCAGCTACACCTTC. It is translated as CASSLYKGSSYTF.

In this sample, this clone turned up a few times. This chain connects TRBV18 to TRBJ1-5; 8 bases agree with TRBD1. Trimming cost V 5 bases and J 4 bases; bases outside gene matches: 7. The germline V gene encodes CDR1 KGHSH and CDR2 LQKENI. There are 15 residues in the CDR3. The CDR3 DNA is TGTGCCAGCTCAGTGTCAGGGGGCGATAATCAGCCCCAGCATTTT. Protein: CASSVSGGDNQPQHF.

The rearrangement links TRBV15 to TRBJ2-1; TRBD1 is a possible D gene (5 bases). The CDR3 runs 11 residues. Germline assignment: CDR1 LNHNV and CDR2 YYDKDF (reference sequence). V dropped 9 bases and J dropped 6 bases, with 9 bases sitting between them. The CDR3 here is CATGVFNEQFF. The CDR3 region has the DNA TGTGCCACAGGGGTTTTCAATGAGCAGTTCTTC.

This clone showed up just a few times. In DNA form, the CDR3 reads TGTGCCAGCAGTTTCTCAACCTACAGGGTTAATGAGCAGTTCTTC. It is translated as CASSFSTYRVNEQFF. This chain uses TRBV27 with TRBJ2-1, with D perhaps matching TRBD1 (6 bases). Trimming pared 3 bases from V and 7 bases from J, leaving 16 bases between. This CDR3 has 15 amino acids. Germline values: CDR1 MNHEY, CDR2 SMNVEV (reference sequence).

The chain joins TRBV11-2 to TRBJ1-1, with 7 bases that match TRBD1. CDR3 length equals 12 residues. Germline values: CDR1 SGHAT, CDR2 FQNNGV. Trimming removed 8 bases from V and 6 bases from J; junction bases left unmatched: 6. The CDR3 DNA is TGTGCCAGCGGCGGGACAGAAGCTGAAGCTTTCTTT. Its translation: CASGGTEAEAFF.

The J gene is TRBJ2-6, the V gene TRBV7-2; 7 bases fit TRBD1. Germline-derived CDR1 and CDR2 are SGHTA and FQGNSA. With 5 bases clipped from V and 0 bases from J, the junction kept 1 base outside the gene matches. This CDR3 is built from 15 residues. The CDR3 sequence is CASSDRVSGANVLTF. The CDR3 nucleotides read TGTGCCAGCAGCGACAGGGTCTCTGGGGCCAACGTCCTGACTTTC.

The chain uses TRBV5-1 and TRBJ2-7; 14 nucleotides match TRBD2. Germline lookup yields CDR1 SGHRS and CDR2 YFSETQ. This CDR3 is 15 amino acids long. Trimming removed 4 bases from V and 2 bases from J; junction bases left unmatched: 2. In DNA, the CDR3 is TGCGCCAGCAGCAAGGGACTAGCGGGAGCCTACGAGCAGTACTTC. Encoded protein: CASSKGLAGAYEQYF.

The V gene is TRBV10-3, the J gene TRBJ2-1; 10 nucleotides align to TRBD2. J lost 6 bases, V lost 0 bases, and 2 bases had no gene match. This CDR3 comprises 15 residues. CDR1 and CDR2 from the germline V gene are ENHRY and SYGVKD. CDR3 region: CAISESAGGGNEQFF. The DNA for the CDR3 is TGTGCCATCAGTGAGTCAGCGGGAGGGGGCAATGAGCAGTTCTTC.

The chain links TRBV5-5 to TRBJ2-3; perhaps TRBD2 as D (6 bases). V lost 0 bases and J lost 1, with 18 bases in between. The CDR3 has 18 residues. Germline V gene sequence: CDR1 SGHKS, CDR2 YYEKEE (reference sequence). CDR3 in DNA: TGTGCCAGCAGCTTGGCAGGAGGAGGGGTTAGGGGCACAGATACGCAGTATTTT. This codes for CASSLAGGGVRGTDTQYF.

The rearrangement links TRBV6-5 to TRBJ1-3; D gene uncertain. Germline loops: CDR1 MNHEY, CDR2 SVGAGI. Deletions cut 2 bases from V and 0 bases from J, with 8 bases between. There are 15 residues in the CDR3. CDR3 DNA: TGTGCCAGCAGTTACGGGCTCGGCTCTGGAAACACCATATATTTT. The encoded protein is CASSYGLGSGNTIYF.